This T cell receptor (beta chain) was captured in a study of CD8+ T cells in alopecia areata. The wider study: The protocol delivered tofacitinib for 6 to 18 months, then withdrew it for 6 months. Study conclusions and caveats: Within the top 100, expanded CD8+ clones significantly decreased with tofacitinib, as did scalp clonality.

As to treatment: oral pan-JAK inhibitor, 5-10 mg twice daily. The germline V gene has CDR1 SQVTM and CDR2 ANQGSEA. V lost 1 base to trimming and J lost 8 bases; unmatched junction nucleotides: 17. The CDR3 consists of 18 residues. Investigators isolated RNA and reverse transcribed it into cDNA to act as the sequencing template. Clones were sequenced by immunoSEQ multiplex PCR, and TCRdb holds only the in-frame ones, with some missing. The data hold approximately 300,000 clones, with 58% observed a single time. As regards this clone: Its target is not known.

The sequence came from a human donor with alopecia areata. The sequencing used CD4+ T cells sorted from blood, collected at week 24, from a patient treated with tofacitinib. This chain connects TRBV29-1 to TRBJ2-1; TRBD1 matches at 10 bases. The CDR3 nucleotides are TGCAGCGTTGAAGGCAAAATAAACCCGGGACAGGGGAGGCATGAGCAGTTCTTC. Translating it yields CSVEGKINPGQGRHEQFF.